These 18 T cell receptor beta chains were all obtained from the same sample, sequenced in a study of OX40 agonist ivuxolimab in advanced cancers. The method was immunoSEQ multiplex PCR; TCRdb's version includes in-frame clones alone and lacks a portion of them. The data show 95,000 to 100,000 clones, with around 85% seen just once and more than 1.4% held by the top ten. The specimen comprised CD4+ or CD8+ T cells sorted from blood, sampled in a trial of the OX40 agonist ivuxolimab. These receptors were collected from an adult with an advanced solid tumor such as melanoma, head and neck, liver or kidney cancer.

J is TRBJ2-7 and V is TRBV4-3; D not resolved. V was clipped by 0 bases and J by 0 bases, with 15 bases between them. The CDR3 spans 17 residues. Germline CDR1 reads LGHNA; CDR2 reads YSLEER. CDR3 coding DNA: TGCGCCAGCAGCCAAGATCACAACAGCCTGAGCTCCTACGAGCAGTACTTC. It encodes CASSQDHNSLSSYEQYF.

The rearrangement joins TRBV27 to TRBJ2-2; 7 bases fit TRBD2. The CDR3 spans 14 residues. The V gene's germline CDR1 is MNHEY and CDR2 SMNVEV (reference sequence). The J segment lost 4 bases and the V segment lost 6 bases, leaving 5 bases of the junction unmatched. The DNA for the CDR3 is TGTGCCAGCAGGACACTAGCGATCACCGGGGAGCTGTTTTTT. Translated, it gives CASRTLAITGELFF.

The rearrangement links TRBV5-1 to TRBJ1-2, with a weak D call TRBD1 (6 bases). Germline V gives CDR1 SGHRS, CDR2 YFSETQ. This CDR3 is 16 amino acids long. V dropped 4 bases and J dropped 6 bases, with 22 bases sitting between them. The CDR3 protein is CASSPTPGPRGDGYTF. As DNA, the CDR3 is TGCGCCAGCAGCCCGACTCCGGGGCCTAGGGGGGATGGCTACACCTTC.

The V call is TRBV19, the J call TRBJ2-3, with 10 nucleotides matching TRBD1. Trimming at V came to 4 bases and at J to 5 bases, leaving 3 bases not matched to a gene. The CDR3 covers 14 residues. The germline V gene has CDR1 LNHDA and CDR2 SQIVND (reference sequence). The CDR3 reads CASSNDRGQDTQYF. The CDR3 DNA follows: TGTGCCAGTAGTAATGACAGGGGGCAAGATACGCAGTATTTT.

This clone was counted once. The chain joins TRBV30 to TRBJ2-5; tentatively, D is TRBD2 (6 bases). Germline V CDR1 and CDR2: GTSNPN, SVGIG (reference sequence). The V end was cut by 0 bases, the J end by 0 bases, with 11 bases between. The CDR3 consists of 15 residues. The CDR3 coding sequence is TGTGCCTGGAGTGTGGGTAGCGGCTACCAAGAGACCCAGTACTTC. This codes for CAWSVGSGYQETQYF. The variable domain in full, with the rest retrieved from reference TRBV30 and TRBJ2-5, is SQTIHQWPATLVQPVGSPLSLECTVEGTSNPNLYWYRQAAGRGLQLLFYSVGIGQISSEVPQNLSASRPQDRQFILSSKKLLLSDSGFYLCAWSVGSGYQETQYFGPGTRLLVL.

This sequence joins TRBV4-3 and TRBJ1-4; the D gene is possibly TRBD1 (6 bases). Germline V gene data show CDR1 as LGHNA and CDR2 as YSLEER. The CDR3 has 17 amino acids. Trimming removed 2 bases at V and 4 bases at J, with 17 bases between. The CDR3 DNA is TGCGCCAGCAGCCAAAAATGGGGGCAGGGAAGTAATGAAAAACTGTTTTTT. Its translation: CASSQKWGQGSNEKLFF.

The chain joins TRBV4-3 to TRBJ2-2; a possible D gene is TRBD1 (6 bases). V was cut by 0 bases and J by 3 bases, with 11 bases left in between. The CDR3 totals 16 residues. CDR1 and CDR2 from the germline V gene are LGHNA and YSLEER. The CDR3 DNA reads as TGCGCCAGCAGCCAAGAAGGGGACATCTACACCGGGGAGCTGTTTTTT. It yields the protein CASSQEGDIYTGELFF.

This chain uses TRBV5-4 with TRBJ1-2; D is unclear. The germline V gene encodes CDR1 SGHNT and CDR2 YYREEE (reference sequence). This CDR3 contains 15 residues. Trimming stripped 4 bases from V and 0 bases from J, with 13 bases between. CDR3 protein: CASSTLGSANYGYTF. The CDR3 nucleotides read TGTGCCAGCAGCACGCTAGGGAGCGCTAACTATGGCTACACCTTC.

This chain links TRBV28 with TRBJ2-5; D possibly corresponds to TRBD2 (6 bases). The CDR3 contains 15 residues. Trimming took 8 bases from V and 2 from J, leaving 18 bases between them. Germline CDR1 reads MDHEN; CDR2 reads SYDVKM. CDR3 sequence: CASSIPSEGQETQYF. CDR3 coding DNA: TGTGCCAGCTCTATCCCCTCGGAGGGACAAGAGACCCAGTACTTC.

The chain uses TRBV29-1 and TRBJ2-2; D unclear. CDR1 is SQVTM, CDR2 ANQGSEA, per germline. The CDR3 covers 13 residues. Trimming cost V 4 bases and J 1 base, with 7 bases left between them. CDR3 sequence reads: CSVAGRNTGELFF. The DNA of the CDR3 is TGCAGCGTTGCCGGCAGGAACACCGGGGAGCTGTTTTTT.

The gene calls are TRBV6-4 and TRBJ2-1, with D possibly TRBD2 on 5 matching bases. Per germline, CDR1 MRHNA and CDR2 SNTAGT. There are 13 residues in the CDR3. Trimming removed 6 bases from V and 6 bases from J, with 12 bases in between. As DNA, the CDR3 is TGTGCCAGCAGCCCCGGGATCCGCAATGAGCAGTTCTTC. Its translation: CASSPGIRNEQFF.

This rearrangement joins TRBV7-2 to TRBJ2-5, with 11 nucleotides matching TRBD2. The CDR3 loop spans 15 amino acids. The J segment lost 3 bases and the V segment lost 2 bases, leaving 2 bases of the junction unmatched. Germline CDR1 reads SGHTA; CDR2 reads FQGNSA. The CDR3 DNA follows: TGTGCCAGCAGCTTATCGGGACTAGCGGAAGAGACCCAGTACTTC. Its translation: CASSLSGLAEETQYF. Filled out from reference TRBV7-2 and TRBJ2-5, the complete variable domain reads GAGVSQSPSNKVTEKGKDVELRCDPISGHTALYWYRQSLGQGLEFLIYFQGNSAPDKSGLPSDRFSAERTGGSVSTLTIQRTQQEDSAVYLCASSLSGLAEETQYFGPGTRLLVL.

The J gene is TRBJ2-3, the V gene TRBV4-2; D is perhaps TRBD2 (6 bases). The CDR3 totals 17 residues. CDR1 and CDR2 from the germline V gene are LGHNA and YNFKEQ. V was cut by 5 bases and J by 0 bases, with 18 bases left in between. CDR3 bases: TGTGCCAGCAGCGAAGGGAAGGGCGGGGCAAGCACAGATACGCAGTATTTT. This sequence encodes CASSEGKGGASTDTQYF.

This chain uses TRBV6-1 with TRBJ2-1, with TRBD2 matching over 7 bases. Looked up from germline, CDR1 is MNHNS and CDR2 is SASEGT. V was clipped by 6 bases and J by 7 bases; unmatched bases: 9. The CDR3 length is 14 residues. CDR3 sequence (DNA): TGTGCCAGCAGAAGAGGGCTAGCGGATAATGAGCAGTTCTTC. Its protein is CASRRGLADNEQFF.

This clone was recorded once. The chain combines TRBV21-1 with TRBJ2-7; the D call TRBD2 from the table was never checked on the DNA. TRBV21-1 is tagged as a pseudogene. This CDR3 contains 17 residues. DNA for the CDR3: TGTGCCAGCACTTTTACGGGAGAGACTAGGATATCCTACGAGCAGTACTTC. It translates to CASTFTGETRISYEQYF.

This clone was seen a handful of times. The chain is built from TRBV6-6 and TRBJ1-3; no clear D. V was clipped by 5 bases and J by 3 bases, with 14 bases between them. CDR1 MNHNY and CDR2 SVGAGI come from the germline V gene (reference sequence). The CDR3 length is 15 residues. CDR3 residues: CASSDPEGYGNTIYF. As DNA, the CDR3 is TGTGCCAGCAGTGACCCCGAAGGGTATGGAAACACCATATATTTT.

This chain connects TRBV18 to TRBJ1-3, with TRBD1 as a possible D gene (5 bases). CDR3 length: 15 residues. Germline V gene data show CDR1 as KGHSH and CDR2 as LQKENI. Trimming removed 3 bases from V and 0 bases from J, with 9 bases in between. CDR3 protein: CASSPPGTSGNTIYF. The CDR3 DNA reads TGTGCCAGCTCACCCCCAGGGACCTCTGGAAACACCATATATTTT.

V usage is TRBV9 and J usage is TRBJ1-4; 8 bases are shared with TRBD1. From germline, CDR1 is SGDLS and CDR2 YYNGEE. J lost 8 bases, V lost 6 bases, and 12 bases had no gene match. This CDR3 is built from 15 residues. As DNA, the CDR3 is TGTGCCAGCATACAATTAGGACAGGGTCGAGAAAAACTGTTTTTT. Its protein product is CASIQLGQGREKLFF.